The present T cell receptor beta chain was sequenced within a study of vaccination and CD4 T cells after COVID-19. Study-wide context: Four females and six males made up the convalescents, with two Hispanic.

Treatment described: approximately nine-day PBMC culture with coronavirus spike peptide pools or control peptides (ViraFEST assay). Investigators obtained the unexposed donor's CD4+ T cells before the COVID-19 pandemic (2011-2018). This clonotype has more than one count but fewer than ten. Its antigen is unidentified. Cultured CD4+ T cells had their DNA profiled by the Oncomine TCR Beta short-read assay. TCRdb used MiXCR to reprocess the PCR reads, holding one entry per CDR3 protein. Among 6,000 to 8,000 distinct CDR3 sequences, approximately 39% were seen once, and the ten largest hold around an eighth. CDR1 and CDR2 from the germline V gene are LNHDA and SQIVND (reference sequence). Trimming left V 5 bases short and J 10 bases short, with 18 bases between. The CDR3 totals 15 residues.

The TCR was taken from a human donor in good health. Sequencing used CD4+ T cells from blood, cultured in vitro. The rearrangement links TRBV19 to TRBJ1-6; D might be TRBD1 (6 bases). The CDR3 region is CASSSMGQPRSPLHF. CDR3 sequence (DNA): TGTGCCAGTAGTTCAATGGGACAACCTAGGTCACCCCTCCACTTT.